These T cell receptor beta chains were read from a single sample in a study of T cell responses to AZD1222 COVID-19 vaccine. Sequencing used immunoSEQ multiplex PCR; TCRdb keeps in-frame clones, though not all of them. The sample contains 150,000 to 200,000 clones, around nine tenths of which appear only once. Source: peripheral blood, taken on day 0 of AZD1222 vaccination. These receptors were taken from an adult in good health. Both conserved end residues are part of each CDR3. D genes are given only for firm matches. Only part of the rows carry a size: once, few, many, or a class if the clone is expanded.

TRBV30	NA	NA	TRBJ1-5	CAWSVRQVVTLSNQPQHF	TGTGCCTGGAGTGTACGTCAGGTTGTAACTTTGAGCAATCAGCCCCAGCATTTT
TRBV5-1	NA	NA	TRBJ1-1	CASSLIRGGGEAFF	TGCGCCAGCAGCTTGATTAGGGGGGGAGGTGAAGCTTTCTTT
TRBV3-1/TRBV3-2	NA	NA	TRBJ1-5	CASSPAPYQPQHF	TGTGCCAGCAGCCCCGCCCCTTATCAGCCCCAGCATTTT
TRBV6-5	NA	TRBD1	TRBJ2-1	CASSYDRGRNEQFF	TGTGCCAGCAGTTACGACAGGGGAAGGAATGAGCAGTTCTTC
TRBV9	NA	TRBD1	TRBJ1-2	CASSVEAGGGYTF	TGTGCCAGCAGCGTAGAGGCAGGGGGCGGCTACACCTTC
TRBV30	NA	NA	TRBJ1-1	CAWTQGSGTEAFF	TGTGCCTGGACTCAGGGTTCTGGGACTGAAGCTTTCTTT
TRBV7-6	NA	TRBD2	TRBJ2-1	CASSSPGLAGDGTYNEQFF	TGTGCCAGCAGCTCTCCGGGACTAGCGGGAGATGGAACCTACAATGAGCAGTTCTTC
TRBV2	NA	TRBD1	TRBJ1-4	CASSEAGTGNEKLFF	TGTGCCAGCAGTGAAGCCGGGACAGGGAATGAAAAACTGTTTTTT
TRBV7-8	NA	TRBD2	TRBJ2-2	CASSPGLAGTTGELFF	TGTGCCAGCAGCCCCGGACTAGCGGGCACCACCGGGGAGCTGTTTTTT
TRBV24-1	NA	NA	TRBJ2-3	CATSEPPTDTQYF	TGTGCCACCAGTGAGCCCCCCACAGATACGCAGTATTTT
TRBV7-9	NA	NA	TRBJ2-2	CASSLGRVVGVNTGELFF	TGTGCCAGCAGCTTAGGGCGCGTAGTTGGGGTGAACACCGGGGAGCTGTTTTTT
TRBV6-4	few	NA	TRBJ2-2	CASSEGVANAGELFF	TGTGCCAGCAGTGAGGGAGTAGCAAACGCCGGGGAGCTGTTTTTT
TRBV2	few	TRBD1	TRBJ1-1	CASSERDSRRSAFF	TGTGCCAGCAGCGAGAGGGACAGTCGGAGGTCAGCTTTCTTT
TRBV27	once	NA	TRBJ1-2	CASSTGPPGDAYTF	TGTGCCAGCAGTACGGGTCCGCCTGGGGATGCCTACACCTTC
TRBV12-5	NA	TRBD2	TRBJ2-3	CASGLGLAPDTQYF	TGTGCTAGTGGTTTGGGACTAGCCCCAGATACGCAGTATTTT
TRBV15	NA	NA	TRBJ2-1	CATSRDSHGSYNEQFF	TGTGCCACCAGCAGAGACTCCCACGGCTCCTACAATGAGCAGTTCTTC
TRBV5-5	once	NA	TRBJ2-7	CASSSGGLRIYEQYF	TGTGCCAGCAGTTCCGGGGGGCTCCGTATTTACGAGCAGTACTTC
TRBV5-1	once	NA	TRBJ1-1	CASSLETGRGNTEAFF	TGCGCCAGCAGCTTGGAAACAGGGCGGGGGAACACTGAAGCTTTCTTT
TRBV21-1	NA	NA	TRBJ1-5	CASSKVRINQPQHF	TGTGCCAGCAGCAAAGTTAGGATCAATCAGCCCCAGCATTTT
TRBV11-2	NA	NA	TRBJ2-5	CASSLGGRETQYF	TGTGCCAGCAGCTTAGGGGGTCGGGAGACCCAGTACTTC
TRBV6-6	once	NA	TRBJ1-5	CASSYSAGSSNQPQHF	TGTGCCAGCAGTTACTCGGCAGGCAGTAGCAATCAGCCCCAGCATTTT
TRBV18	once	NA	TRBJ1-1	CASSQGGDTEAFF	TGTGCCAGCTCCCAGGGAGGGGACACTGAAGCTTTCTTT
TRBV9	NA	NA	TRBJ2-5	CASSVGGREGETQYF	TGTGCCAGCAGCGTAGGAGGCCGTGAGGGGGAGACCCAGTACTTC
TRBV18	NA	TRBD2	TRBJ2-3	CASSPLSGSGTDTQYF	TGTGCCAGCTCACCACTTAGCGGGAGCGGCACAGATACGCAGTATTTT
TRBV10-2	NA	NA	TRBJ2-1	CASSEGIEQFF	TGCGCCAGCAGTGAGGGCATTGAGCAGTTCTTC
TRBV19	once	NA	TRBJ2-1	CASRSDRSSYNEQFF	TGTGCCAGTCGATCCGACCGGAGCTCCTACAATGAGCAGTTCTTC
TRBV3-1/TRBV3-2	NA	TRBD2	TRBJ2-7	CASSQDEKAGAYEQYF	TGTGCCAGCAGCCAAGATGAGAAAGCGGGAGCTTATGAGCAGTACTTC
TRBV29-1	NA	NA	TRBJ2-1	CSVESLGSGIDEQFF	TGCAGCGTTGAATCGCTGGGGTCAGGGATCGATGAGCAGTTCTTC
TRBV19	NA	NA	TRBJ1-4	CASREGGTNEKLFF	TGTGCCAGTAGAGAAGGGGGAACTAATGAAAAACTGTTTTTT
TRBV28	NA	NA	TRBJ2-5	CASSLSGVGETQYF	TGTGCCAGCAGTTTATCTGGGGTCGGGGAGACCCAGTACTTC
TRBV15	NA	NA	TRBJ2-2	CATSRVGASNTGELFF	TGTGCCACCAGCAGAGTAGGGGCTTCAAACACCGGGGAGCTGTTTTTT
TRBV6-1	NA	NA	TRBJ1-5	CASSEFGGTSNQPQHF	TGTGCCAGCAGTGAATTCGGGGGTACCAGCAATCAGCCCCAGCATTTT
TRBV7-5	NA	NA	TRBJ1-5	CVRSSRDRGSNQPQHF	TGTGTCAGAAGCTCCCGGGACAGGGGTAGCAATCAGCCCCAGCATTTT
TRBV5-4	NA	TRBD2	TRBJ2-3	CASSLWSSGISDTQYF	TGTGCCAGCAGCCTCTGGTCTAGCGGGATTTCAGATACGCAGTATTTT
TRBV3-1/TRBV3-2	NA	NA	TRBJ2-2	CASSQLGKGGATGELFF	TGTGCCAGCAGCCAACTGGGGAAAGGGGGTGCCACCGGGGAGCTGTTTTTT
TRBV6-5	NA	NA	TRBJ1-2	CASAPPDFSGYTF	TGTGCCAGCGCCCCCCCGGATTTCAGTGGCTACACCTTC
TRBV12-3/TRBV12-4	NA	NA	TRBJ1-1	CASNGNTEAFF	TGTGCCAGCAACGGGAACACTGAAGCTTTCTTT
TRBV5-1	once	TRBD1	TRBJ1-2	CASSLVTGGDGYTF	TGCGCCAGCAGCTTGGTGACAGGGGGCGATGGCTACACCTTC
TRBV5-1	NA	TRBD2	TRBJ2-7	CASSLVASGNYEQYF	TGCGCCAGCAGCTTGGTGGCTAGCGGGAACTACGAGCAGTACTTC
TRBV29-1	once	NA	TRBJ1-2	CSVLRTSNYGYTF	TGCAGCGTGCTCCGAACATCTAACTATGGCTACACCTTC
TRBV2	few	NA	TRBJ1-1	CASRLTGVGDTEAFF	TGTGCCAGCAGACTTACGGGGGTCGGGGACACTGAAGCTTTCTTT
TRBV4-1	NA	NA	TRBJ2-2	CASSQWTGATGELFF	TGCGCCAGCAGCCAATGGACCGGGGCCACCGGGGAGCTGTTTTTT
TRBV2	NA	NA	TRBJ2-7	CAIKDPAYEQYF	TGTGCCATCAAAGACCCTGCCTACGAGCAGTACTTC
TRBV19	NA	NA	TRBJ2-1	CASSIGGYYNEQFF	TGTGCCAGTAGTATAGGGGGCTACTACAATGAGCAGTTCTTC
TRBV12-3/TRBV12-4	once	NA	TRBJ2-1	CASSLATEQFF	TGTGCCAGCAGTCTGGCCACTGAGCAGTTCTTC
TRBV19	NA	NA	TRBJ2-1	CARLGGEQFF	TGTGCCAGGCTTGGGGGTGAGCAGTTCTTC
TRBV19	NA	NA	TRBJ1-2	CASSMGVFYGYTF	TGTGCCAGTAGTATGGGAGTCTTCTATGGCTACACCTTC
TRBV6-5	NA	NA	TRBJ1-2	CASSTRARAYGYTF	TGTGCCAGCAGCACACGGGCCAGGGCCTATGGCTACACCTTC
TRBV6-6	NA	NA	TRBJ1-2	CASSSLGHNNYGYTF	TGTGCCAGCAGTTCTTTGGGGCACAACAACTATGGCTACACCTTC
TRBV19	NA	TRBD1	TRBJ2-7	CASSAGTGPSYEQYF	TGTGCCAGTAGTGCCGGGACAGGGCCCTCCTACGAGCAGTACTTC
TRBV15	NA	NA	TRBJ2-7	CATSRDRDNGQYF	TGTGCCACCAGCAGAGACAGGGACAACGGGCAGTACTTC
TRBV5-4	NA	NA	TRBJ1-5	CASSLDGQDQPQHF	TGTGCCAGCAGCTTGGACGGGCAGGATCAGCCCCAGCATTTT
TRBV14	NA	NA	TRBJ2-7	CASSQERTVYEQYF	TGTGCCAGCAGCCAAGAACGGACTGTCTACGAGCAGTACTTC
TRBV30	NA	TRBD2	TRBJ2-3	CAWRGTSGRVGDTQYF	TGTGCCTGGAGGGGGACTAGCGGGAGAGTAGGTGATACGCAGTATTTT
TRBV6-1	NA	NA	TRBJ2-6	CASSERWAGANVLTF	TGTGCCAGCAGTGAACGGTGGGCTGGGGCCAACGTCCTGACTTTC
TRBV6-6	NA	NA	TRBJ1-2	CASSFPPEDYGYTF	TGTGCCAGCAGTTTTCCTCCAGAGGACTATGGCTACACCTTC
TRBV10-3	once	TRBD2	TRBJ2-1	CAISELSGRNEQFF	TGTGCCATCAGTGAGCTTAGCGGGAGAAATGAGCAGTTCTTC
TRBV4-1	NA	NA	TRBJ1-6	CASSQDRAGDRPNSPLHF	TGCGCCAGCAGCCAAGATAGGGCAGGCGACAGGCCTAATTCACCCCTCCACTTT
TRBV5-8	NA	TRBD2	TRBJ2-2	CASSWRVAGTTGELFF	TGTGCCAGCAGCTGGAGGGTAGCGGGAACCACCGGGGAGCTGTTTTTT